The 15 T cell receptor beta chains reported below all come from one sample, sequenced in a study of cytomegalovirus exposure and HLA in healthy donors. 13 Jbeta primers and 60 Vbeta primers were used for the PCR. Assay: immunoSEQ multiplex PCR; the TCRdb copy retains only in-frame clones and omits some. The table has 85,000 to 130,000 clones, around 72% seen once. Sequenced sample: PBMCs. Receptors originate from a male donor in good health and CMV-seropositive.

The chain links TRBV6-1 to TRBJ2-5; TRBD1 might be the D (5 bases). Germline V gene lookup returns CDR1 MNHNS and CDR2 SASEGT. The V end was cut by 4 bases, the J end by 4 bases, with 10 bases between. The CDR3 contains 13 residues. CDR3 in DNA: TGTGCCAGCAGTGCTGGCCAGGGAGAGACCCAGTACTTC. Encoded protein: CASSAGQGETQYF.

Only a few counts were recorded for this clone. V usage is TRBV6-6 and J usage is TRBJ1-1; tentative D call: TRBD1 (5 bases). V lost 2 bases to trimming and J lost 3 bases, with 13 bases between them. Per the germline V gene, CDR1 is MNHNY and CDR2 is SVGAGI (reference sequence). The CDR3 totals 15 residues. This CDR3 is CASSYQGRQDTEAFF. The CDR3 DNA reads TGTGCCAGCAGTTACCAGGGTCGGCAGGACACTGAAGCTTTCTTT.

A word on this clone: The conserved final phenylalanine or tryptophan is absent from the CDR3, which likely points to a read error. It is unclear where the CDR3 begins or ends on the DNA, so no DNA is shown, and the CDR3 is as TCRdb lists it. This chain uses TRBV7-2 with TRBJ1-2; the D segment call TRBD1 is taken from the table without a DNA check. Germline lookup yields CDR1 SGHTA and CDR2 FQGNSA. From its first to its last residue, the CDR3 has 12 amino acids. The CDR3 region is CASSSQGLRLLI.

The chain couples TRBV4-1 to TRBJ2-7, with D tentatively TRBD1 (6 bases). The CDR3 has 14 residues. CDR1 MGHRA and CDR2 YSYEKL come from the germline V gene. V lost 0 bases to trimming and J lost 4 bases, with 10 bases between them. The CDR3 loop is CASSQEPRGYEQYF. In nucleotides, the CDR3 is TGCGCCAGCAGCCAAGAACCCAGGGGTTACGAGCAGTACTTC.

This chain uses TRBV7-9 with TRBJ2-3; D may be TRBD2 (5 bases). The CDR3 loop spans 16 amino acids. Germline CDR1 is SEHNR and CDR2 is FQNEAQ (reference sequence). Trimming removed 5 bases at V and 4 bases at J, with 19 bases between. CDR3 in DNA: TGTGCCAGCAGCCGTACCCCGTCGGGGTTGGCAGATACGCAGTATTTT. It codes for CASSRTPSGLADTQYF. The whole variable domain, remainder taken from reference TRBV7-9 and TRBJ2-3, is DTGVSQNPRHKITKRGQNVTFRCDPISEHNRLYWYRQTLGQGPEFLTYFQNEAQLEKSRLLSDRFSAERPKGSFSTLEIQRTEQGDSAMYLCASSRTPSGLADTQYFGPGTRLTVL.

This sequence joins TRBV18 and TRBJ2-1; 9 bases are a match to TRBD2. Germline loops: CDR1 KGHSH, CDR2 LQKENI. This CDR3 spans 14 amino acids. The ends lost 4 bases at V and 8 bases at J; junction bases unmatched: 6. CDR3 sequence (DNA): TGTGCCAGCTCACGGCTAGCGGGGATCGATGAGCAGTTCTTC. This codes for CASSRLAGIDEQFF.

The table lists this clone with a count of one. The chain combines TRBV6-6 with TRBJ1-2; TRBD1 is a possible D gene (6 bases). From germline, CDR1 is MNHNY and CDR2 SVGAGI (reference sequence). The length of the CDR3 is 13 residues. Trimming cost V 9 bases and J 2 bases, with 13 bases left between them. The CDR3 is CASKDRSNYGYTF. The DNA of the CDR3 is TGTGCCAGTAAGGACAGATCGAACTATGGCTACACCTTC.

The chain combines TRBV28 with TRBJ2-7; possibly TRBD2 for D (5 bases). Germline V CDR1 and CDR2: MDHEN, SYDVKM. V dropped 5 bases and J dropped 1 base, with 15 bases sitting between them. The CDR3 runs to 15 residues. The CDR3 region has the DNA TGTGCCAGCAGTCCCACCCCCAGAGGGTCCTACGAGCAGTACTTC. The encoded protein is CASSPTPRGSYEQYF.

The chain recombines TRBV4-3 with TRBJ1-1, with TRBD1 identical over 9 bases. The CDR3 has 16 amino acids. V was pared by 1 base and J by 3 bases, with 6 bases of the junction left unmatched. Germline loops: CDR1 LGHNA, CDR2 YSLEER. The CDR3 DNA reads TGCGCCAGCAGCCAAGGGTTTAGGACAGGGGACACTGAAGCTTTCTTT. Translated, it gives CASSQGFRTGDTEAFF.

The rearrangement links TRBV30 to TRBJ1-6, with 7 bases identical to TRBD1. The CDR3 consists of 14 residues. The germline V gene encodes CDR1 GTSNPN and CDR2 SVGIG (reference sequence). J lost 7 bases, V lost 5 bases, and 8 bases had no gene match. Written as DNA, the CDR3 is TGTGCCTGGGCCACCGGGACAGAGAATTCACCCCTCCACTTT. This sequence encodes CAWATGTENSPLHF.

The V call is TRBV7-7, the J call TRBJ2-5, with 8 positions matching TRBD1. This CDR3 comprises 15 residues. The J segment lost 2 bases and the V segment lost 4 bases, leaving 6 bases of the junction unmatched. Per germline, CDR1 SSHAT and CDR2 FNYEAQ (reference sequence). CDR3 nucleotide sequence: TGTGCCAGCAGCTCAAGGACAGGGACTCAAGAGACCCAGTACTTC. As protein: CASSSRTGTQETQYF.

This clone was observed once. This chain's CDR3 is CASSLLRFAGTGFYEQYF. CDR3 sequence (DNA): TGTGCCAGCAGTTTATTGAGATTCGCCGGGACAGGGTTTTACGAGCAGTACTTC. V and J are TRBV28 and TRBJ2-7; TRBD1 agrees at 9 bases. This CDR3 is 18 amino acids long. Germline CDR1 reads MDHEN; CDR2 reads SYDVKM. The ends lost 1 base at V and 4 bases at J; junction bases unmatched: 14.

The chain employs TRBV6-6 and TRBJ2-1; no clear D. Germline V gene lookup returns CDR1 MNHNY and CDR2 SVGAGI (reference sequence). This CDR3 contains 13 residues. Trimming left V 1 base short and J 7 bases short, with 8 bases between. The CDR3 DNA reads as TGTGCCAGCAGTTACTTCTCCGGGAATGAGCAGTTCTTC. It translates to CASSYFSGNEQFF.

V usage is TRBV7-7 and J usage is TRBJ1-4; TRBD1 might be the D (5 bases). Deletions cut 8 bases from V and 7 bases from J, with 14 bases between. This CDR3 comprises 13 residues. Germline loops: CDR1 SSHAT, CDR2 FNYEAQ (reference sequence). CDR3 amino acids: CASSGVHGEKLFF. The CDR3 nucleotides read TGTGCCAGCTCGGGGGTTCACGGTGAAAAACTGTTTTTT.

This chain connects TRBV30 to TRBJ2-3, with TRBD1 matching over 9 bases. With V trimmed by 5 bases and J by 4 bases, 16 bases remained unmatched. The germline V gene has CDR1 GTSNPN and CDR2 SVGIG (reference sequence). This CDR3 has 17 residues. The CDR3 loop is CAWVGLSGTGMSDTQYF. CDR3 coding DNA: TGTGCCTGGGTCGGATTATCGGGGACAGGGATGTCAGATACGCAGTATTTT.